This TCR beta chain was observed in a study of cytomegalovirus exposure and HLA in healthy donors (dated by TCRdb to 2016 to 2017). Broadly, across the study: In an earlier analysis of under 600 of the donors, approximately 300 Gb of sequence data and 90 million to 120 million unique TCR beta sequences from about 190 million T cells were reported. The study was designed to test whether signatures of past pathogen exposure could be identified by cataloging public T cell receptors. All discovery cohort repertoires had been generated on a single sequencing platform. The number of donors typed differed by locus, with roughly 629-640 for A, B, C, DRB1 and DQB1, roughly 550 for DQA1, under 610 for DPA1, and some 440 for DPB1. In the later analysis, no new phenotypic data were used to find candidate immune exposures; instead, reliance was placed on TCR beta sequences and their occurrence across donors. An earlier analysis of 587 of the donors used high-throughput TCR beta sequencing to judge whether each TCR beta V gene segment behaved as functional or pseudogenic. The genetic ancestry cluster associated with self-reported Caucasian donors included roughly 84% of the roughly 400 genotyped donors. Genome-wide SNP genotypes for about three fifths of the roughly 670 donors were used in a later genetic analysis, which treated that subset as a discovery cohort. Because of strong linkage in the cohort, roughly five DR-DQ haplotypes were treated as single units for association and clustering. The study used immunosequencing to profile the T cell repertoires of approximately 690 subjects and linked those repertoires to cytomegalovirus serostatus. About 320 gigabases of sequencing data and tens of millions of unique TCR sequences were included in an early release covering around 600 HLA-typed donors. High-throughput TCR immunosequencing, statistical association of individual TCRs with disease status, and machine learning were combined to predict cytomegalovirus infection status. To study patterns of TCR occurrence, a later analysis re-analyzed previously published TCR beta repertoires from 600 to 750 donors and added high-resolution HLA genotyping. Along with the approximately 600-subject first cohort, a separate validation cohort of about 110 different subjects was used. Across 398 genotyped donors of the cohort, an average of about 240,000 unique TCR beta nucleotide sequences per donor were sequenced, and roughly 17% of those sequences were non-productive. Donor age, sex, ethnicity and CMV serostatus were collected together with the repertoire data. Both class I and class II loci were covered by HLA typing, at four-digit resolution. Broad study findings and their caveats: While some public TCRs were present in many individuals, most TCR sequences turned up only very rarely across donors. A few of the identified cytomegalovirus-associated TCR beta chains were confirmed in vitro to be specific for cytomegalovirus antigens. A later genetic analysis associated a missense DCLRE1C variant with V-gene and J-gene trimming of TCR beta chains, and an independent cohort replicated the association. CMV serostatus was the only immune exposure information available for the cohort. A further reported finding was that TCR beta sequences accurately predicted the HLA-A and HLA-B alleles for most subjects in the first cohort. A later analysis associated 17,000 or so TCR beta sequences with specific HLA alleles at a false discovery rate of 0.05. In a later analysis, several top co-occurrence clusters were reported to appear linked to parvovirus B19, influenza, CMV and Epstein-Barr virus. In an earlier analysis of some 640 of the donors, most TCR beta V segments were observed in productive rearrangements about 87% or about 30% of the time, broadly matching IMGT annotations. In a later genetic analysis, fewer N-insertions in productive TCRs were reported among donors in an Asian-associated ancestry cluster than the approximately 630-donor mean. In a later analysis, HLA-associated TCR beta chains showed more clonal expansion and lower generation probabilities than non-associated chains that were equally common. Correlated functional status among segregating V segments might be attributable to linkage disequilibrium, but an unknown experimental factor could not be ruled out. The cohort was sequenced for TCR beta chains only, and without alpha or paired-chain data the features that could be detected were limited. Strong co-occurrence of HLA alleles, especially DR and DQ, made assigning TCR associations to individual alleles difficult. The sequencing pipeline was judged likely to have produced a cluster of highly shared sequence variants as a technical artifact. A later analysis found that most CMV-associated TCR beta chains appeared HLA-restricted, with HLA associations seemingly driven largely by CMV exposure. Because the 87-base-pair reads could not distinguish some IMGT-functional V segments, including TRBV6-2 and TRBV6-3, those segments were excluded. Because HLA typing was missing for some donors at each locus, association tests included only the typed subset. In the study, approximately 150 TCR beta chains were listed as associated with cytomegalovirus. Cytomegalovirus status was reported to be diagnosed by the classifier with high specificity and sensitivity in both the original and validation cohorts. In a later analysis, TCR association rates were found to vary across HLA loci, with the most associated TCRs seen for DRB1 alleles and the fewest for HLA-C alleles. Over 15 rarely observed V segments, including chromosome 9 orphons, were excluded from the earlier analysis of almost 600 of the donors because counts were too low. It was suggested by the authors that the approach could potentially be generalized to other disease states and immunological phenotypes. Sequencing depth was assumed to be roughly uniform across donors in the presence/absence analyses, though that assumption may not hold.

On this clone: Its antigen target is currently unknown. Within one base of it there is no much larger clone, and no base qualities were kept.

The cohort consisted of fewer than 700 healthy bone marrow donors. Cohort members were all nominally healthy when sampled, although unrecorded immune exposures were likely present. The donor tested CMV seronegative, placing the donor among the approximately 400 seronegative members of the cohort. Every donor gave a peripheral blood sample, and the peripheral blood mononuclear cells from that sample were used for TCR beta sequencing. The Qiagen DNeasy Blood Extraction Kit was used to extract genomic DNA from the blood cell samples. The library was generated by the immunoSEQ multiplex PCR assay. The multiplex PCR relied on a mix of 60 forward primers for TCR Vbeta segments and 13 reverse primers for TCR Jbeta segments. Amplification of the CDR3 region of rearranged TCR beta genes was performed with a multiplex PCR assay on genomic DNA. The Illumina HiSeq System was used to sequence the amplified TCR beta libraries as 87-base-pair reads. The original methods were these. Across the roughly 640 repertoires, a later analysis counted around 80 million unique TCR beta chains, approximately 10 million of which were shared by at least two donors. A nearest-neighbor algorithm error-corrected the raw reads and collapsed the reads into unique sequences, merging closely related sequences to remove PCR and sequencing errors. V, D and J gene segments were assigned by aligning CDR3 sequences to IMGT reference sequences. For a sequence to be retained, a match of at least six nucleotides to both a V gene segment and a J gene segment was required. A rearrangement was called productive if the CDR3 had no stop codons and remained in frame with V and J, and every other rearrangement was called non-productive. CDR3 was defined according to IMGT convention as the region running from the second conserved V-encoded cysteine to the conserved J-encoded phenylalanine. The earlier analysis of fewer than 750 of the donors excluded sequences that lacked an unambiguous match to a single V gene segment. In an earlier analysis of 587 of the donors, a V segment was called functional when productive rearrangements were above 56.7%, and segregating when the standard deviation between donors exceeded 5%. A statistical classification framework was built for diagnosing cytomegalovirus status from the catalog of TCR beta chain sequences. In a later analysis, V and J genes were assigned by comparing TCR nucleotide sequences against IMGT/GENE-DB human TR gene sequences. Using the TCRdist pipeline, a later analysis assigned CDR3 sequences along with most-parsimonious VDJ recombination scenarios. In a later analysis, each TCR beta chain was defined by its CDR3 amino acid sequence together with its V-gene family, and reads lacking a unique V-gene family were excluded. In a later analysis, 550 to 650 highly shared, low-generation-probability nucleotide sequences were removed to address suspected cross-contamination and a sequencing artifact. A later analysis calculated a clonal expansion index for each public chain from normalized within-repertoire ranks of inferred template counts. In a later analysis, generation probabilities were computed with a VDJ recombination model fitted to out-of-frame rearrangements, and the resulting probabilities were checked against IGoR. In a later analysis, TCR-TCR, TCR-HLA and TCR-CMV co-occurrence was scored with hypergeometric tests, and a repertoire-size bias correction was applied to TCR pairs. A later analysis estimated false discovery rates by permuting HLA or CMV assignments 20 times. In a later analysis, co-occurring TCRs were grouped with DBSCAN, and TCRdist sequence similarity was added when clustering was performed within HLA-allele-positive subsets. For co-occurrence clustering, repertoires with fewer than 30,000 or more than 120,000 public chains were excluded, along with roughly five repertoires with anomalous nucleotide sharing. Held by TCRdb, this immuneACCESS table contains in-frame sequences only and omits some clones. Under half of the omission traces to an unresolved V gene where checked; the cause of the rest is unknown. That table gives V, J and clone size, and the DNA gave D and trimming. The sample includes over 130,000 clones, with approximately 80% observed a single time. The ten largest clones take up approximately 2.4% of the sample.

The cysteine opens and the phenylalanine closes a CDR3 of 12 amino acids. Only the CDR3 region is kept as DNA, spanning 36 bases read in frame from base 1. CDR1 and CDR2 (SEHNR, FQNEAQ) derive from the germline V gene (reference sequence). Cut back by 5 bases and 4 bases, the V and J ends lie 8 bases apart. The V and J genes are TRBV7-9 and TRBJ1-2; tentative D gene TRBD1, with 6 bases matching. The sample consisted of PBMCs. The clonotype originates from a male donor in good health and CMV-seronegative. The CDR3 has the sequence CASSQGTYGYTF. The nucleotides read TGTGCCAGCAGCCAGGGGACCTATGGCTACACCTTC. With the portions outside the CDR3 filled from the reference TRBV7-9 and TRBJ1-2 genes, the complete variable region becomes DTGVSQNPRHKITKRGQNVTFRCDPISEHNRLYWYRQTLGQGPEFLTYFQNEAQLEKSRLLSDRFSAERPKGSFSTLEIQRTEQGDSAMYLCASSQGTYGYTFGSGTRLTVV.